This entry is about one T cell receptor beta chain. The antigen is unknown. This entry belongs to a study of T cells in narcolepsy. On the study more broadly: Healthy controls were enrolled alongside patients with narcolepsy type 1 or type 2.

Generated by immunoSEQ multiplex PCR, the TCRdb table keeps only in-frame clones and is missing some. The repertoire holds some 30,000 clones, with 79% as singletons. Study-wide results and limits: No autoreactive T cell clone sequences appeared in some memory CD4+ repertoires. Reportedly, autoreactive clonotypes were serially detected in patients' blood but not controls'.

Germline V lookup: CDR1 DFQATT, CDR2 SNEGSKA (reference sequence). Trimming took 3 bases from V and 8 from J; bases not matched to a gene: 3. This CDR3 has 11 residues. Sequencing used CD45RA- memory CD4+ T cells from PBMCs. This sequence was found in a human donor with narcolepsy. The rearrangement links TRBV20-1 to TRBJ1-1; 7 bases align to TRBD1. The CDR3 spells CSASKGQEAFF. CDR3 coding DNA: TGCAGTGCTAGTAAGGGACAGGAAGCTTTCTTT.